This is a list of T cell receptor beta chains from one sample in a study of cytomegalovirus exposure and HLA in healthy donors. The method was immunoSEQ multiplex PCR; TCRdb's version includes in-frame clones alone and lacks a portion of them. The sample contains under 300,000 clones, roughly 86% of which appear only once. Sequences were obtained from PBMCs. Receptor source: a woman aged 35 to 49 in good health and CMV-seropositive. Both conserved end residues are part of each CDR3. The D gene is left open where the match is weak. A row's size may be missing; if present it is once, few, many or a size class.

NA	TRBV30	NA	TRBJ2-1	TGTGCCTGCTCAAGAATGCGGGTCTCCTACAATGAGCAGTTCTTC	CACSRMRVSYNEQFF
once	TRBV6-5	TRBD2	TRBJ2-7	TGTGCCAGCAGTTACTCGGGAGGGAGGGAAGAGCAGCACTTC	CASSYSGGREEQHF
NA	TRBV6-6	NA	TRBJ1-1	TGTGCCAGCACTCCGACAGCTAACACTGAAGCTTTCTTT	CASTPTANTEAFF
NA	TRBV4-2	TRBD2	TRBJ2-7	TGTGCCAGCAGCCGGGGACTAGCGGGAGTTGATGTTTCCTACGAGCAGTACTTC	CASSRGLAGVDVSYEQYF
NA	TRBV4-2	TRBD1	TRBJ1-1	TGTGCCAGCAGCCTTGGGACAGACATGAACACTGAAGCTTTCTTT	CASSLGTDMNTEAFF
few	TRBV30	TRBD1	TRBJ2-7	TGTGCCTGGAGACAGGGGGCTTGGGGGGAGCAGTACTTC	CAWRQGAWGEQYF
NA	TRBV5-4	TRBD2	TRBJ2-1	TGTGCCAGCAGCCGGCCGACTAGCGGTACGTACAATGAGCAGTTCTTC	CASSRPTSGTYNEQFF
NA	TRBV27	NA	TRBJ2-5	TGTGCCAGCAGTCCCCCGTACCAAGAGACCCAGTACTTC	CASSPPYQETQYF
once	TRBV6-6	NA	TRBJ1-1	TGTGCCAGCAGTTACTACGAGACAGGGAACACTGAAGCTTTCTTT	CASSYYETGNTEAFF
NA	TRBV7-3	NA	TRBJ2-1	TGTGCCAGCAGCTTAACTCGACAGAGCAATGAGCAGTTCTTC	CASSLTRQSNEQFF
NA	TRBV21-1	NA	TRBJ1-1	TGTGCCAGCCCTACAGGGGGCGACCCCTTGAGCACTGAAGCTTTCTTT	CASPTGGDPLSTEAFF
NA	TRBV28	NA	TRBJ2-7	TGTGCCAGCAGTTCCACCAGCTCCTACGAGCAGTACTTC	CASSSTSSYEQYF
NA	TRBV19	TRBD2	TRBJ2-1	TGTGCCAGTAGTGGCGGGAGGACCTACAATGAGCAGTTCTTC	CASSGGRTYNEQFF
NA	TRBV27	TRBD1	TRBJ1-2	TGTGCCAGCAGTCAGAGACAGGGCCTCTATGGCTACACCTTC	CASSQRQGLYGYTF
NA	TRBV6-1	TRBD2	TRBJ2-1	TGTGCCAGCACGGCTAGCGGGAGGTGGGAGCAGTTCTTC	CASTASGRWEQFF
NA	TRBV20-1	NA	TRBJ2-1	TGCAGTGCAGCACGGTCTAATGAGCAGTTCTTC	CSAARSNEQFF
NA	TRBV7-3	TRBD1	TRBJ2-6	TGTGCCAGCAGCGCCGACAGGGCTGGGGCCAACGTCCTGACTTTC	CASSADRAGANVLTF
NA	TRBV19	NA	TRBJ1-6	TGTGCCAGTAGTACCGGACAAAACTCCTATAATTCACCCCTCCACTTT	CASSTGQNSYNSPLHF
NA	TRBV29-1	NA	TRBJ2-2	TGCAGCGTTGAAACAGGGCGGACCGGGGAGCTGTTTTTT	CSVETGRTGELFF
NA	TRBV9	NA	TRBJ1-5	TGTGCCAGCAGCCCCGGCGCTTGGGGGGGGCCAGGTCAGCCCCAGCATTTT	CASSPGAWGGPGQPQHF
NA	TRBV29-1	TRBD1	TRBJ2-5	TGCAGCGGGGCCGGGACAGCACAAGAGACCCAGTACTTC	CSGAGTAQETQYF
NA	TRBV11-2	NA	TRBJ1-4	TGTGCCAGCAGCTTAGATGGAGGATACGAAAAACTGTTTTTT	CASSLDGGYEKLFF
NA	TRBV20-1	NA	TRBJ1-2	TGCAGTGCTAGCCGAGCTCTGGGCTACACCTTC	CSASRALGYTF
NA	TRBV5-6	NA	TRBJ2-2	TGTGCCAGCAGCTTGGGCGGGCCTCGTTTCGGGGAGCTGTTTTTT	CASSLGGPRFGELFF
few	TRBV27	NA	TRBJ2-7	TGTGCCAGCAGTTCCAAGACAGTGTTGGACGAGCAGTACTTC	CASSSKTVLDEQYF
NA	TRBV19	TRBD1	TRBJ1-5	TGTGCCAGTAGTATACGGGGAACCGGGACAGGGGGTAATCAGCCCCAGCATTTT	CASSIRGTGTGGNQPQHF
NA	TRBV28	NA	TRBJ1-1	TGTGCCAGCAGCAAAAAGGGGGTTAAGGAAGCTTTCTTT	CASSKKGVKEAFF
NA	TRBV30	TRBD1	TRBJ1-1	TGTGCCTGTATCAGACAGGGGAACACTGAAGCTTTCTTT	CACIRQGNTEAFF
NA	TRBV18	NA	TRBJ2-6	TGTGCCAGCTCACCACCGGGCCGTTCAACCAACGTCCTGACTTTC	CASSPPGRSTNVLTF
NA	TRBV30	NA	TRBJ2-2	TGTGCCTGGAGTATTCGGGGGGAGCTGTTTTTT	CAWSIRGELFF
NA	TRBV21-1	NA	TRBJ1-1	TGTGCCAGCAGTCGGACAGGGGATCGGAACACTGAAGCTTTCTTT	CASSRTGDRNTEAFF
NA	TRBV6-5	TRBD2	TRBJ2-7	TGTGCCAGCAGTACTCCTAGCGGGGCGCGCTACGAGCAGTACTTC	CASSTPSGARYEQYF
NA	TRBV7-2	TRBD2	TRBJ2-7	TGTGCCAGCAGCTTAGTTGCGGGAGGGCCTTCCTACGAGCAGTACTTC	CASSLVAGGPSYEQYF
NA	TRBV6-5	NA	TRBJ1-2	TGTGCCAGCAGTTCGGGTAATCGCTACACCTTC	CASSSGNRYTF
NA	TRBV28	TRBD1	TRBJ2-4	TGTGCCAGCAGTGCGACAGGGGGCTTTTCCAAAAACATTCAGTACTTC	CASSATGGFSKNIQYF
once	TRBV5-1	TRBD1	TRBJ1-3	TGCGCCAGCAGGCGGGGGACAGGGCAATCTGGAAACACCATATATTTT	CASRRGTGQSGNTIYF
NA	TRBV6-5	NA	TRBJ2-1	TGTGCCAGCAGGAGGGGGACTACAGCTTACAATGAGCAGTTCTTC	CASRRGTTAYNEQFF
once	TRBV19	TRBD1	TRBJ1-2	TGTGCCAGTAGTCCCCCCGAGGACAGGAGGACTTATGGCTATACCTTC	CASSPPEDRRTYGYTF